Listed here are 13 T cell receptor beta chains from one sample, sequenced in a study of blood T cell repertoires in COVID-19. Sequencing was performed with immunoSEQ multiplex PCR; in TCRdb, only in-frame clones are kept and a portion is missing. Among about 15,000 clones, less than 80% were seen once, and the ten largest hold roughly a tenth. What was sequenced was peripheral blood. The receptors stem from a man between 65 and 85 years old with acute or convalescent COVID-19.

In its sample, this clone was seen a few times. The chain employs TRBV4-3 and TRBJ1-1, with 8 bases that match TRBD1. This CDR3 has 14 residues. The germline gives CDR1 LGHNA, CDR2 YSLEER. V gave up 3 bases and J gave up 11 bases; unmatched junction bases: 11. The CDR3 nucleotides are TGCGCCAGCAGCCAGGCCTTGGAACAGGGGGACGCTTTCTTT. The encoded protein is CASSQALEQGDAFF.

The chain carries TRBV6-2 or TRBV6-3 and TRBJ2-3, with D maybe TRBD2 (5 bases). This CDR3 region has 16 residues. V was pared by 4 bases and J by 4 bases, with 18 bases between. CDR1 and CDR2 (germline): MNHEY, SVGEGT. CDR3: CASSSGLFPHPDTQYF. The CDR3 nucleotides are TGTGCCAGCAGTTCCGGACTTTTCCCACACCCAGATACGCAGTATTTT.

The genes are TRBV19 and TRBJ2-1; 8 nucleotides agree with TRBD1. Germline trimming cut 8 bases from V and 4 bases from J; bases unmatched to any gene: 4. The germline V gene encodes CDR1 LNHDA and CDR2 SQIVND (reference sequence). The CDR3 length is 13 residues. CDR3 bases: TGTGCCAGTGGGACAGGTGATTACAATGAGCAGTTCTTC. It translates to CASGTGDYNEQFF.

J is TRBJ2-1 and V is TRBV7-2, with TRBD2 matching 7 bases. The germline V gene has CDR1 SGHTA and CDR2 FQGNSA. This CDR3 spans 14 amino acids. V lost 1 base to trimming and J lost 6 bases; unmatched junction nucleotides: 3. The CDR3 sequence: CASSLGWGGNEQFF. The DNA for the CDR3 is TGTGCCAGCAGCTTAGGTTGGGGGGGCAATGAGCAGTTCTTC. The full variable domain, with the rest looked up from reference TRBV7-2 and TRBJ2-1, is GAGVSQSPSNKVTEKGKDVELRCDPISGHTALYWYRQSLGQGLEFLIYFQGNSAPDKSGLPSDRFSAERTGGSVSTLTIQRTQQEDSAVYLCASSLGWGGNEQFFGPGTRLTVL.

This clone was counted only a few times. V is TRBV11-2 and J is TRBJ2-1; 15 bases line up with TRBD2. Trimming removed 3 bases from V and 11 bases from J; junction bases left unmatched: 14. The CDR3 covers 18 residues. Looked up from germline, CDR1 is SGHAT and CDR2 is FQNNGV. This CDR3 reads CASSFISRGLAGGVKQFF. The CDR3 DNA reads TGTGCCAGCAGCTTTATAAGTCGGGGACTAGCGGGGGGAGTGAAGCAGTTCTTC. The whole variable domain, filled in from reference TRBV11-2 and TRBJ2-1, reads EAGVAQSPRYKIIEKRQSVAFWCNPISGHATLYWYQQILGQGPKLLIQFQNNGVVDDSQLPKDRFSAERLKGVDSTLKIQPAKLEDSAVYLCASSFISRGLAGGVKQFFGPGTRLTVL.

Written as DNA, the CDR3 is TGCAGCGCTACTGGGACAGGGCTTTCTGGCTACACCTTC. Protein: CSATGTGLSGYTF. This rearrangement joins TRBV29-1 to TRBJ1-2; TRBD1 aligns across 9 bases. Germline V gene sequence: CDR1 SQVTM, CDR2 ANQGSEA. V lost 7 bases to trimming and J lost 7 bases; unmatched junction nucleotides: 10. This CDR3 has 13 residues.

The rearrangement joins TRBV7-2 to TRBJ1-1; no definite D call. The CDR3 sequence is 15 residues long. Per germline, CDR1 SGHTA and CDR2 FQGNSA. Between the trimmed V and J ends, which lost 1 base and 1 base, there was a span of 10 bases. CDR3 protein: CASSLVPRGNTEAFF. As DNA, the CDR3 is TGTGCCAGCAGCTTAGTACCCCGGGGGAACACTGAAGCTTTCTTT. Filled out from reference TRBV7-2 and TRBJ1-1, the complete variable domain reads GAGVSQSPSNKVTEKGKDVELRCDPISGHTALYWYRQSLGQGLEFLIYFQGNSAPDKSGLPSDRFSAERTGGSVSTLTIQRTQQEDSAVYLCASSLVPRGNTEAFFGQGTRLTVV.

This clone was observed a few times. The V and J genes are TRBV14 and TRBJ1-2; weak D call: TRBD1 (6 bases). The CDR3 is 15 residues long. V was shortened by 3 bases and J by 4 bases, with 15 bases between the two germline ends. Germline assignment: CDR1 SGHDN and CDR2 FVKESK. CDR3 protein: CASSHVAQGVYGYTF. CDR3 coding DNA: TGTGCCAGCAGCCATGTGGCACAGGGAGTCTATGGCTACACCTTC.

In this sample, this clone turned up a few times. The chain employs TRBV7-2 and TRBJ2-1; D might be TRBD2 (5 bases). The germline CDR1 and CDR2 sequences are SGHTA and FQGNSA. V was cut by 1 base and J by 9 bases, with 10 bases left in between. The CDR3 runs to 13 residues. CDR3 DNA: TGTGCCAGCAGCTTAGATCCCGGAGGTGAGCAGTTCTTC. This translates into CASSLDPGGEQFF.

The chain recombines TRBV2 with TRBJ1-6, with TRBD1 identical over 9 bases. The CDR3 totals 14 residues. Germline V gene data show CDR1 as SNHLY and CDR2 as FYNNEI. The V segment lost 5 bases and the J segment 9 bases; nucleotides outside the gene matches: 5. The CDR3 is CASSTGGIGSPLHF. In nucleotides, the CDR3 is TGTGCCAGCAGTACAGGGGGCATCGGTTCACCCCTCCACTTT.

The V and J genes are TRBV15 and TRBJ2-7, with a possible D match to TRBD2 (6 bases). In germline, CDR1 is LNHNV, CDR2 YYDKDF (reference sequence). There are 13 residues in the CDR3. Trimming took off 1 base at V and 4 bases at J, with 8 bases between the two ends. The CDR3 DNA sequence: TGTGCCACCAGCAGAGCGGGAGTTTACGAGCAGTACTTC. This translates into CATSRAGVYEQYF.

The chain carries TRBV10-2 and TRBJ2-1; tentatively, D is TRBD2 (5 bases). Germline V gene data show CDR1 as WSHSY and CDR2 as SAAADI. The CDR3 is 18 residues long. Trimming left V 1 base short and J 5 bases short, with 21 bases between. The DNA of the CDR3 is TGCGCCAGCAGTGAGTTAGAGGGTATTTACCTAGAAAACAATGAGCAGTTCTTC. It encodes CASSELEGIYLENNEQFF.

The chain joins TRBV7-6 to TRBJ2-1; 8 bases agree with TRBD2. Germline lookup yields CDR1 SGHVS and CDR2 FNYEAQ. J was trimmed by 4 bases and V by 5 bases; bases with no gene match: 10. This CDR3 has 16 residues. This chain's CDR3 is CASSLRFGGAYNEQFF. DNA for the CDR3: TGTGCCAGCAGCCTAAGATTCGGGGGGGCTTACAATGAGCAGTTCTTC.